This T cell receptor (beta chain) was retrieved from a study of identical twins. Comments on this clonotype: Its antigen is currently unknown.

Findings of the study overall: A partial confounding effect on zero-insertion analyses could come from invariant MAIT and iNKT cells. Shared out-of-frame alpha sequences (those common to twins) showed excess low generation probability. The models systematically underestimated how much out-of-frame TCR alpha was shared in monozygotic twins.

The authors used template switching to add a universal primer site and gave cDNA unique molecular identifiers. Each CDR3 protein gets one entry after TCRdb re-called the 5' RACE reads with MiXCR. The data hold about 1.7 million distinct CDR3 sequences, with under 35% observed a single time. Material for sequencing was cord blood. This TCR was recovered from a newborn girl in good health.

CDR3 sequence reads: CASSPPRDEQFF. The CDR3 DNA follows: TGTGCCAGCAGCCCCCCGAGGGATGAGCAGTTCTTC. The rearrangement links TRBV6-6 to TRBJ2-1; possible D gene TRBD2, 5 bases. Germline CDR1 is MNHNY and CDR2 is SVGAGI (reference sequence). This CDR3 has 12 amino acids. Between the trimmed V and J ends, which lost 6 bases and 8 bases, there was a span of 11 bases.